This TCR beta chain derives from a study of T cell clonality in common variable immunodeficiency. The sample holds many counts of this clone. The repertoire was sequenced with immunoSEQ multiplex PCR; TCRdb's copy has only in-frame clones and lacks some. There are roughly 34,000 clones in the sample, none observed a single time. The TCR originated in a person between 18 and 75 years old in good health. Material for sequencing was peripheral blood mononuclear cells.

This chain's CDR3 is CASRGGGSGANVLTF. CDR3 DNA (partial): TGTGCCAGCAGAGGGGGCGGCTCTGGGGCCAACGTC. This rearrangement joins TRBV6-2 or TRBV6-3 to TRBJ2-6; TRBD1 agrees at 7 bases. The read terminates 3 residues before the CDR3 end, so the remaining end is supplied by the germline J gene. The CDR3 is 15 amino acids. Per the germline V gene, CDR1 is MNHEY and CDR2 is SVGEGT. The V and J ends lost 6 bases and 0 bases, in that order; junction bases with no gene match: 2.